The 18 T cell receptor beta chains given below trace back to one sample, sequenced in a study of blood T cells in healthy people across ages. It was with a sample-barcoded 5' primer and a J-beta primer mix that a second PCR of roughly 7 to 12 cycles was run. TCRdb reprocessed the 5' RACE reads via MiXCR and lists one record per CDR3 protein. The sample has over a million distinct CDR3 sequences; roughly 45% are singletons. Sequencing was performed on blood. These receptors originate from a woman aged 55-70 years in good health.

This clonotype occurred a few times. The chain links TRBV24-1 to TRBJ2-5; 10 bases are shared with TRBD1. CDR1 is KGHDR, CDR2 SFDVKD, per germline. The V and J ends lost 4 bases and 11 bases, in that order; junction bases with no gene match: 12. The CDR3 consists of 15 residues. CDR3 nucleotides: TGTGCCACCAGTGACGAACGGGACAGGGGAAATGAGCAGTACTTC. It codes for CATSDERDRGNEQYF.

This clonotype was detected a few times. V is TRBV25-1 and J is TRBJ2-5, with D perhaps matching TRBD2 (6 bases). The germline V gene encodes CDR1 MGHDK and CDR2 SYGVNS. There are 14 residues in the CDR3. Between the trimmed V and J ends, which lost 3 bases and 3 bases, there was a span of 11 bases. CDR3 coding DNA: TGTGCCAGCAGTGATCTAGGCGGGGAAGAGACCCAGTACTTC. The encoded protein is CASSDLGGEETQYF.

The genes are TRBV6-5 and TRBJ1-5; D is unclear. Germline V gene lookup returns CDR1 MNHEY and CDR2 SVGAGI. V lost 2 bases to trimming and J lost 4 bases, with 12 bases between them. The CDR3 contains 15 residues. CDR3 coding DNA: TGTGCCAGCAGTTACACCGGCGGAGGGAATCAGCCCCAGCATTTT. Translation gives CASSYTGGGNQPQHF.

The CDR3 DNA sequence: TGTGCCAGCAGCTGCTCGGGACAGGGGGCGGAAGGCTACACCTTC. It specifies CASSCSGQGAEGYTF. V usage is TRBV7-9 and J usage is TRBJ1-2; 12 nucleotides match TRBD1. The germline gives CDR1 SEHNR, CDR2 FQNEAQ (reference sequence). Trimming cost V 4 bases and J 8 bases; bases outside gene matches: 8. The CDR3 consists of 15 residues.

Turning to this clonotype: Germline is not matched at one junction end, which may reflect a read error. The chain joins TRBV12-3 or TRBV12-4 to TRBJ2-2; D is undetermined. This CDR3 has 13 amino acids. Here the CDR3 reads CVSVDRRSGELFF. The CDR3 DNA follows: TGTGTCAGCGTGGACCGAAGGAGCGGGGAGCTGTTTTTT.

The V call is TRBV25-1, the J call TRBJ2-3; perhaps TRBD2 as D (6 bases). Germline CDR1 and CDR2: MGHDK and SYGVNS. The CDR3 sequence is 15 residues long. Trimming pared 5 bases from V and 4 bases from J, leaving 16 bases between. In DNA form, the CDR3 reads TGTGCCAGCAGTTCACTAGTGGGGGAGGCAGATACGCAGTATTTT. It encodes CASSSLVGEADTQYF.

The CDR3, as DNA: TGTGCCAGCAGTCCCCGAGGGTCTAGCGGGAGGAATGAGCAGTACTTC. The encoded protein is CASSPRGSSGRNEQYF. This chain joins TRBV27 and TRBJ2-5; 11 bases match TRBD2. This CDR3 has 16 residues. Trimming removed 5 bases from V and 11 bases from J; junction bases left unmatched: 16. CDR1 and CDR2 (germline): MNHEY, SMNVEV (reference sequence).

The rearrangement links TRBV30 to TRBJ2-1; 7 bases fit TRBD2. The germline V gene has CDR1 GTSNPN and CDR2 SVGIG (reference sequence). This CDR3 spans 15 amino acids. The trim removed 2 bases at V and 1 base at J, leaving 5 bases unmatched. In DNA, the CDR3 is TGTGCCTGGAGTCCGTCTAGCGGATCCTACAATGAGCAGTTCTTC. It is translated as CAWSPSSGSYNEQFF.

This chain joins TRBV5-1 and TRBJ2-1, with D possibly matching TRBD2 (6 bases). The CDR3 spans 15 residues. Deletions cut 4 bases from V and 2 bases from J, with 13 bases between. Germline V CDR1 and CDR2: SGHRS, YFSETQ. CDR3 nucleotides: TGCGCCAGCAGCATGGGACTGCAGACCTACAATGAGCAGTTCTTC. It translates to CASSMGLQTYNEQFF.

This clonotype was seen a few times. The J gene is TRBJ2-7, the V gene TRBV27; 10 nucleotides line up with TRBD2. V lost 5 bases to trimming and J lost 0 bases; unmatched junction nucleotides: 7. This CDR3 contains 16 residues. Germline CDR1 MNHEY, CDR2 SMNVEV (reference sequence). CDR3 loop: CASSPELAGSSYEQYF. In nucleotides, the CDR3 is TGTGCCAGCAGTCCAGAACTAGCGGGGAGCTCCTACGAGCAGTACTTC.

The chain recombines TRBV3-1 with TRBJ1-2; possible D gene TRBD1, 6 bases. V was clipped by 4 bases and J by 1 base, with 13 bases between them. The CDR3 is 15 residues long. The germline gives CDR1 LGHDT, CDR2 YNNKEL (reference sequence). The CDR3 DNA reads TGTGCCAGCAGCCCACAGGGCTCCATTAACTATGGCTACACCTTC. Translated, it gives CASSPQGSINYGYTF.

This clonotype was found once. An end of the junction does not agree with germline; a read error may underlie this. The chain combines TRBV7-4 with TRBJ2-5; the D is unclear. The CDR3 contains 14 residues. The germline gives CDR1 SGHVT, CDR2 SQSDAQ. This chain's CDR3 is CVSSALGIQETQYF. The CDR3 DNA is TGTGTCAGCAGCGCCTTGGGCATTCAAGAGACCCAGTACTTC.

The chain has TRBV27 and TRBJ2-7; a possible D gene is TRBD2 (5 bases). V lost 3 bases to trimming and J lost 4 bases, with 13 bases between them. The V gene's germline CDR1 is MNHEY and CDR2 SMNVEV (reference sequence). This CDR3 has 14 amino acids. CDR3 bases: TGTGCCAGCAGTTTTGTGACGGGAAATTACGAGCAGTACTTC. It encodes CASSFVTGNYEQYF.

The chain uses TRBV30 and TRBJ1-1; 8 bases align to TRBD1. The ends lost 2 bases at V and 4 bases at J; junction bases unmatched: 15. Germline lookup yields CDR1 GTSNPN and CDR2 SVGIG (reference sequence). CDR3 size: 17 residues. In DNA, the CDR3 is TGTGCCTGGAGTAGTCGGGGCGGGACAGGCCCGGGCACTGAAGCTTTCTTT. It is translated as CAWSSRGGTGPGTEAFF.

The genes are TRBV20-1 and TRBJ1-6; a possible D gene is TRBD1 (5 bases). Deletions cut 0 bases from V and 6 bases from J, with 15 bases between. This CDR3 is 16 amino acids long. Per the germline V gene, CDR1 is DFQATT and CDR2 is SNEGSKA (reference sequence). The CDR3 loop reads CSAREYKGTSNSPLHF. CDR3 sequence (DNA): TGCAGTGCTAGAGAATATAAGGGGACGTCTAATTCACCCCTCCACTTT.

This clonotype has a handful of counts. The chain carries TRBV20-1 and TRBJ2-7; 12 bases line up with TRBD2. The CDR3 runs 14 residues. The J segment lost 6 bases and the V segment lost 4 bases, leaving 7 bases of the junction unmatched. Per the germline V gene, CDR1 is DFQATT and CDR2 is SNEGSKA (reference sequence). CDR3 protein: CSATRLAGVGEQYF. The DNA for the CDR3 is TGCAGTGCTACTCGACTAGCGGGAGTGGGCGAGCAGTACTTC.

This sequence joins TRBV5-1 and TRBJ2-7, with TRBD2 matching 10 bases. The closer fit of TRBJ2-1 to the DNA end suggests the J call may be wrong. The CDR3 contains 16 residues. Germline assignment: CDR1 SGHRS and CDR2 YFSETQ. CDR3: CASSLASSGSGHEQFF. CDR3 in DNA: TGCGCCAGCAGCTTGGCCTCTAGCGGGAGCGGCCATGAGCAGTTCTTC.

The sample holds a few counts of this clonotype. The gene calls are TRBV4-2 and TRBJ2-7; D is perhaps TRBD2 (5 bases). The germline V and J ends were trimmed by 7 bases and 7 bases, with 20 bases remaining between them. CDR1 is LGHNA and CDR2 is YNFKEQ in the germline V gene. The length of the CDR3 is 14 residues. CDR3 residues: CASNRERTYNEQYF. The CDR3 DNA reads as TGTGCCAGCAACCGCGAGCGGACCTACAATGAGCAGTACTTC.